The 22 T cell receptor beta chains listed next were all sequenced from one sample in a study of shared clonotypes between healthy human individuals. Naive-designated CD8 cells lacked CD45RO, were positively enriched for CCR7, and omitted terminally differentiated effector memory CD45RA+ cells. TCRdb's table, derived via immunoSEQ multiplex PCR, lists solely in-frame clones and lacks some. Here the sample spans 760,000 or so clones, 96% being singletons. The sequenced sample consisted of naive CD8+ T cells sorted from blood. The receptors come from a man between 25 and 39 years old in good health.

J is TRBJ2-7 and V is TRBV5-1; D is ambiguous. Trimming took 4 bases from V and 0 from J, leaving 20 bases between them. CDR1 is SGHRS, CDR2 YFSETQ, per germline. The CDR3 contains 17 residues. The CDR3 loop is CASSLYILGGRSYEQYF. The DNA for the CDR3 is TGCGCCAGCAGCCTATACATTTTAGGTGGTCGCTCCTACGAGCAGTACTTC.

The gene calls are TRBV11-3 and TRBJ2-1; weak D call: TRBD2 (5 bases). CDR3 length: 16 residues. Germline loops: CDR1 SGHNT, CDR2 YENEEA. Trimming stripped 5 bases from V and 5 bases from J, with 19 bases between. The CDR3 protein is CASSLSFGLADNEQFF. CDR3 in DNA: TGTGCCAGCAGCCTGAGTTTTGGGCTAGCTGACAATGAGCAGTTCTTC.

CDR3 bases: TGTGCCAGCAGCTCCTGGGGGACAGGGGCCCTGGGGGACCCCCATGAGCAGTTCTTC. This translates into CASSSWGTGALGDPHEQFF. V is TRBV7-9 and J is TRBJ2-1; TRBD1 matches 10 bases. The V and J ends lost 4 bases and 8 bases, in that order; junction bases with no gene match: 20. The CDR3 has 19 amino acids. The germline V gene has CDR1 SEHNR and CDR2 FQNEAQ (reference sequence).

The CDR3 DNA is TGTGCCAGCAGGGGAGTGAATTACGAGCAGTACTTC. The encoded protein is CASRGVNYEQYF. The V gene is TRBV2, the J gene TRBJ2-7; D may be TRBD2 (5 bases). Germline values: CDR1 SNHLY, CDR2 FYNNEI. The V gene lost 6 bases and the J gene lost 4 bases, with 10 bases spanning the gap. CDR3 length: 12 residues.

This chain uses TRBV10-1 with TRBJ2-7, with D perhaps given as TRBD1 or TRBD2 (5 bases each). The V gene's germline CDR1 is WNHNN and CDR2 SYGVQD (reference sequence). V was pared by 1 base and J by 6 bases, with 7 bases between. CDR3 length: 12 residues. This CDR3 reads CASSEYGAEQYF. The CDR3 DNA is TGCGCCAGCAGTGAGTACGGGGCCGAGCAGTACTTC.

This rearrangement joins TRBV28 to TRBJ2-1, with 7 bases matching TRBD2. Germline loops: CDR1 MDHEN, CDR2 SYDVKM. The CDR3 contains 15 residues. The V segment lost 5 bases and the J segment 10 bases; nucleotides outside the gene matches: 14. CDR3 DNA: TGTGCCAGCAGTCAAGGTCGGCGGGAGATGAGAGAGCAGTTCTTC. Protein: CASSQGRREMREQFF.

The rearrangement joins TRBV27 to TRBJ2-5; TRBD2 aligns across 8 bases. The CDR3 spans 15 residues. Germline V gene lookup returns CDR1 MNHEY and CDR2 SMNVEV (reference sequence). V gave up 0 bases and J gave up 5 bases; unmatched junction bases: 5. The CDR3 DNA is TGTGCCAGCAGTTTATCTAGCGGGACTCTCGAGACCCAGTACTTC. It translates to CASSLSSGTLETQYF.

The chain uses TRBV13 and TRBJ2-7; D could derive from TRBD1 or TRBD2 (5 bases each). CDR1 and CDR2 (germline): PRHDT, FYEKMQ (reference sequence). The CDR3 is made up of 14 amino acids. V gave up 3 bases and J gave up 2 bases, with 11 bases separating them. The DNA of the CDR3 is TGTGCCAGCAGCTTGGAACGGGACCCCTACGAGCAGTACTTC. It specifies CASSLERDPYEQYF.

This clone appeared once. This CDR3 is also generated by other DNA sequences in the sample. The chain joins TRBV27 to TRBJ2-7; no clear D gene. Germline loops: CDR1 MNHEY, CDR2 SMNVEV (reference sequence). The CDR3 runs to 13 residues. Trimming removed 2 bases from V and 2 bases from J, with 7 bases in between. This CDR3 is CASSLGRAYEQYF. The CDR3 DNA reads as TGTGCCAGCAGTTTAGGCCGGGCCTACGAGCAGTACTTC.

The chain is built from TRBV9 and TRBJ2-2; TRBD1 or TRBD2 may be the D gene (5 bases each). Germline V CDR1 and CDR2: SGDLS, YYNGEE. There are 14 residues in the CDR3. Trimming cost V 3 bases and J 5 bases, with 11 bases left between them. CDR3 sequence (DNA): TGTGCCAGCAGCGGCCGGGACCCGACCGGGGAGCTGTTTTTT. This sequence encodes CASSGRDPTGELFF.

The genes are TRBV9 and TRBJ1-2; no reliable D call. Trimming stripped 9 bases from V and 6 bases from J, with 15 bases between. The CDR3 contains 12 residues. The germline V gene encodes CDR1 SGDLS and CDR2 YYNGEE. CDR3 bases: TGTGCCACCCGCCCAACGGCGGATGGCTACACCTTC. It yields the protein CATRPTADGYTF.

Comments on this clone: At the DNA level, this CDR3 is encoded by other sequences in the same sample as well. The gene calls are TRBV11-2 and TRBJ1-4, with 8 bases that match TRBD1. Trimming removed 2 bases from V and 7 bases from J; junction bases left unmatched: 0. Germline lookup yields CDR1 SGHAT and CDR2 FQNNGV. The CDR3 runs to 13 residues. The CDR3 here is CASSLTGGEKLFF. CDR3 nucleotide sequence: TGTGCCAGCAGCTTAACAGGGGGTGAAAAACTGTTTTTT.

Notes on this clone: The sample carries other DNA sequences with the same CDR3. The rearrangement links TRBV7-9 to TRBJ1-1; D unresolved. Germline V CDR1 and CDR2: SEHNR, FQNEAQ (reference sequence). The CDR3 extends over 11 amino acids. The V end was cut by 8 bases, the J end by 4 bases, with 8 bases between. This chain's CDR3 is CASRGPTEAFF. As DNA, the CDR3 is TGTGCCAGCCGTGGTCCCACTGAAGCTTTCTTT.

The chain uses TRBV19 and TRBJ2-7, with D perhaps being TRBD1 or TRBD2 (6 bases each). The V end was cut by 5 bases, the J end by 1 base, with 15 bases between. The CDR3 is 15 residues long. CDR1 is LNHDA, CDR2 SQIVND, per germline (reference sequence). In DNA, the CDR3 is TGTGCCAGTAGTTCCCGGGGGCGGGGATCCTACGAGCAGTACTTC. Residues: CASSSRGRGSYEQYF. Full variable domain (rest looked up from reference TRBV19 and TRBJ2-7): DGGITQSPKYLFRKEGQNVTLSCEQNLNHDAMYWYRQDPGQGLRLIYYSQIVNDFQKGDIAEGYSVSREKKESFPLTVTSAQKNPTAFYLCASSSRGRGSYEQYFGPGTRLTVT.

In its sample, this clone was seen once. The chain couples TRBV27 to TRBJ2-1; 9 nucleotides agree with TRBD2. The CDR3 loop spans 19 amino acids. Germline V gene lookup returns CDR1 MNHEY and CDR2 SMNVEV (reference sequence). With 4 bases clipped from V and 0 bases from J, the junction kept 13 bases outside the gene matches. Written as DNA, the CDR3 is TGTGCCAGCAGTTATAGTAGCGGGAGTACCCGTATCTCCTACAATGAGCAGTTCTTC. This encodes CASSYSSGSTRISYNEQFF.

CDR3 DNA: TGCGCCAGCAGCCCGACGGTCGAGGCAGGTCCTAACTATGGCTACACCTTC. Its translation: CASSPTVEAGPNYGYTF. The rearrangement links TRBV4-1 to TRBJ1-2, with unresolved D. The germline V gene encodes CDR1 MGHRA and CDR2 YSYEKL. The V end was cut by 4 bases, the J end by 0 bases, with 18 bases between. CDR3 length: 17 residues.

The genes are TRBV19 and TRBJ2-1, with 10 nucleotides matching TRBD2. The length of the CDR3 is 15 residues. The V segment lost 2 bases and the J segment 7 bases; nucleotides outside the gene matches: 5. Germline CDR1 reads LNHDA; CDR2 reads SQIVND (reference sequence). This CDR3 reads CASSIWTSGGNEQFF. The CDR3 DNA follows: TGTGCCAGTAGTATATGGACTAGCGGAGGGAATGAGCAGTTCTTC.

The chain couples TRBV28 to TRBJ2-1; 14 positions agree with TRBD2. Per germline, CDR1 MDHEN and CDR2 SYDVKM. The CDR3 has 17 residues. Germline trimming cut 2 bases from V and 1 base from J; bases unmatched to any gene: 1. The CDR3 loop reads CASSLGTSGSSYNEQFF. The CDR3 DNA sequence: TGTGCCAGCAGTTTAGGGACTAGCGGGAGTTCCTACAATGAGCAGTTCTTC.

The rearrangement joins TRBV28 to TRBJ1-2; no reliable D call. The V and J ends lost 4 bases and 8 bases respectively, with 11 bases between them. In germline, CDR1 is MDHEN, CDR2 SYDVKM. The CDR3 has 12 residues. The CDR3 DNA follows: TGTGCCAGCAGTTCGTCCTCGGGAGGCTACACCTTC. Its protein product is CASSSSSGGYTF.

The rearrangement links TRBV10-3 to TRBJ2-3; TRBD1 aligns across 7 bases. Trimming at V came to 8 bases and at J to 0 bases, leaving 8 bases not matched to a gene. The CDR3 covers 15 residues. Germline values: CDR1 ENHRY, CDR2 SYGVKD. The CDR3, as DNA: TGTGCCATCGCAAGGGGGCGCGGGAGCACAGATACGCAGTATTTT. This translates into CAIARGRGSTDTQYF.

V is TRBV6-1 and J is TRBJ2-1; D not resolved. V was trimmed by 1 base and J by 0 bases, leaving 7 bases between them. The CDR3 is made up of 15 amino acids. From germline, CDR1 is MNHNS and CDR2 SASEGT. The CDR3: CASSEETGSYNEQFF. Written as DNA, the CDR3 is TGTGCCAGCAGTGAAGAAACCGGCTCCTACAATGAGCAGTTCTTC.

This chain uses TRBV13 with TRBJ2-5; 11 positions agree with TRBD2. The germline V gene has CDR1 PRHDT and CDR2 FYEKMQ (reference sequence). V shed 5 bases and J 7 bases; nucleotides not matched to a gene: 6. The length of the CDR3 is 14 residues. The CDR3 region has the DNA TGTGCCAGCAGCGTAGCGGGAGGGGAAGCGACCCAGTACTTC. This codes for CASSVAGGEATQYF. Together with reference TRBV13 and TRBJ2-5, the CDR3 gives the full variable domain: AAGVIQSPRHLIKEKRETATLKCYPIPRHDTVYWYQQGPGQDPQFLISFYEKMQSDKGSIPDRFSAQQFSDYHSELNMSSLELGDSALYFCASSVAGGEATQYFGPGTRLLVL.